The present TCR beta chain was sequenced within a study of Graves' ophthalmopathy and Graves' hyperthyroidism. Findings and limits, study-wide: Also, most clonotypes expanded in the thyroid above 0.001 frequency appeared in blood.

Amplification targeted the TCR beta CDR3 regions, with RNA transcripts as the source material. HTBI-primed first-round RT-PCR preceded second-round multiplex PCR. TCRdb ran MiXCR on the multiplex PCR reads and lists one entry per CDR3 protein. The sample consists of 350,000 to 450,000 distinct CDR3 sequences, 20% to 25% of them appearing once. The V gene's germline CDR1 is SGHVT and CDR2 SQSDAQ. V lost 4 bases and J lost 1, with 26 bases in between. The CDR3 length is 20 residues. Aged 18 to 65, the patients with hyperthyroidism had under 2 months' duration and were newly diagnosed. In this sample, this clonotype turned up many times. Antigen specificity is unknown.

This TCR came from a woman aged 18-29 years with stable Graves' hyperthyroidism. Sample: peripheral blood. This sequence joins TRBV7-4 and TRBJ1-3; D is perhaps TRBD1 (5 bases). This chain's CDR3 is CASSCAIPLRQSFSGNTIYF. The CDR3 DNA is TGTGCCAGCAGCTGCGCAATCCCACTCCGACAGTCCTTTTCTGGAAACACCATATATTTT.